This TCR beta chain appears in the sequencing data of a study of early T cells in non-severe SARS-CoV-2 infection. Study context: Sequencing used unsorted whole-blood bulk RNA, so chains lack pairing.

Unique molecular identifiers (one per individual cDNA molecule) were attached. TCRdb itself ran the 5' RACE reads through MiXCR, one entry per CDR3 protein. This sample has some 61,000 distinct CDR3 sequences, with around 9% found just once. CDR3 length equals 15 residues. Germline CDR1 is MDHEN and CDR2 is SYDVKM. Trimming removed 6 bases from V and 4 bases from J, with 15 bases in between. General observations from the study: VDJdb matches were skewed toward anti-spike CD8 T cell responses.

This clonotype has ten or more counts. The antigen is not known. The V and J genes are TRBV28 and TRBJ2-2; no definite D call. The specimen sequenced was whole blood. The receptor was isolated from an adult who was a healthcare worker with PCR-confirmed SARS-CoV-2 infection or an uninfected control (not recorded which). CDR3 DNA sequence: TGTGCCAGCAGCGCCGCCGCACTAAGCACCGGGGAGCTGTTTTTT. Protein sequence: CASSAAALSTGELFF.